The entry below gives a single T cell receptor beta chain sequence along with its context. This entry is derived from a study of blood T cell repertoires in COVID-19. Study-level background: In each case, the material was cDNA or gDNA derived from T cells, B-cell-depleted T cells, or PBMCs.

The CDR3 is 14 amino acids. Germline V gene lookup returns CDR1 SGHRS and CDR2 YFSETQ. V lost 2 bases and J lost 2, with 11 bases in between. As originally analysed: Amplified reference gene primers provided the basis for estimating nucleated cell counts. Assay used: immunoSEQ multiplex PCR; TCRdb lists only in-frame clones, some missing. Clone size and the V and J calls come from that table; the DNA yielded D and trimming. The sample consists of approximately 300,000 clones, approximately 84% of them appearing once. Sample: peripheral blood. The chain joins TRBV5-1 to TRBJ2-7, with TRBD1 as a possible D gene (6 bases). The sequence was collected from a person aged 65-85 years with COVID-19, enrolled during active disease. This CDR3 is CASSLATGAYEQYF. Here the CDR3 DNA reads TGCGCCAGCAGCTTAGCGACAGGTGCCTACGAGCAGTACTTC.